The 15 T cell receptor beta chains in this list originate from one sample, sequenced in a study of cytomegalovirus exposure and HLA in healthy donors. The PCR used 60 Vbeta and 13 Jbeta primers. Data came from immunoSEQ multiplex PCR; TCRdb stores just in-frame clones and leaves some out. In the table there are some 160,000 clones, around four fifths of which are singletons. The specimen was PBMCs. The receptors shown here come from a boy under 10 years old in good health and CMV-seronegative.

This chain uses TRBV5-4 with TRBJ1-5; D gene unclear. The CDR3 extends over 12 amino acids. The V end was cut by 4 bases, the J end by 3 bases, with 5 bases between. The germline V gene encodes CDR1 SGHNT and CDR2 YYREEE (reference sequence). CDR3: CASSLDNQPQHF. The CDR3 bases are TGTGCCAGCAGCCTAGACAATCAGCCCCAGCATTTT.

A remark on this clone: At one end, the junction sequence differs from germline, possibly due to a read error. The chain recombines TRBV6-5 with TRBJ1-2; a possible D gene is TRBD1 (6 bases). This CDR3 spans 13 amino acids. Germline V gives CDR1 MNHEY, CDR2 SVGAGI. CDR3 residues: CASSYFLGGDIAF. The CDR3 DNA reads as TGTGCCAGCAGTTACTTTTTAGGGGGGGATATCGCCTTC.

CDR3: CASSLGDRGGTEAFF. As DNA, the CDR3 is TGTGCCAGCAGCTTAGGGGACAGGGGAGGGACTGAAGCTTTCTTT. The chain links TRBV7-6 to TRBJ1-1; TRBD1 matches at 10 bases. In germline, CDR1 is SGHVS, CDR2 FNYEAQ. This CDR3 is 15 amino acids long. Trimming at V came to 1 base and at J to 5 bases, leaving 4 bases not matched to a gene.

The chain recombines TRBV6-5 with TRBJ2-2; 7 nucleotides agree with TRBD1. CDR1 is MNHEY, CDR2 SVGAGI, per germline. V lost 5 bases, J lost 1 base, and 4 bases stayed unmatched. The CDR3 consists of 15 residues. The CDR3 bases are TGTGCCAGCAGTCCACAGGGGTTGAACACCGGGGAGCTGTTTTTT. Translating gives CASSPQGLNTGELFF.

This clone was counted a single time. J is TRBJ1-3 and V is TRBV7-8; no clear D gene. Germline V gene sequence: CDR1 SGHVS, CDR2 FQNEAQ. V was clipped by 2 bases and J by 0 bases, with 8 bases between them. The CDR3 covers 15 residues. This chain's CDR3 is CASSLSPSSGNTIYF. The CDR3, as DNA: TGTGCCAGCAGCTTATCGCCCAGCTCTGGAAACACCATATATTTT.

The rearrangement links TRBV6-1 to TRBJ1-5; maybe TRBD1 (5 bases). This CDR3 is 15 amino acids long. The V end was cut by 5 bases, the J end by 6 bases, with 17 bases between. Germline lookup yields CDR1 MNHNS and CDR2 SASEGT. In DNA form, the CDR3 reads TGTGCCAGCAGTCCCGTAGGGAGCGGGGCTCAGCCCCAGCATTTT. Its protein is CASSPVGSGAQPQHF.

The chain uses TRBV6-1 and TRBJ2-7; D may be TRBD1 (6 bases). Trimming shortened V by 6 bases and J by 3 bases, and 12 bases separated the two germline ends. The CDR3 consists of 13 residues. CDR1 and CDR2 from the germline V gene are MNHNS and SASEGT. The CDR3 reads CASRSDSYYEQYF. CDR3 sequence (DNA): TGTGCCAGCAGATCGGACAGCTACTACGAGCAGTACTTC.

This clone was seen only once. For the CDR3, the DNA is TGTGCCAGCAGCGTACTCCGGGTACCTACCTATAATTCACCCCTCCACTTT. Amino acids: CASSVLRVPTYNSPLHF. The rearrangement uses TRBV9 and TRBJ1-6; D is unclear. Trimming shortened V by 1 base and J by 2 bases, and 13 bases separated the two germline ends. The CDR3 is made up of 17 amino acids. CDR1 SGDLS and CDR2 YYNGEE come from the germline V gene. Full variable domain (remainder filled in from reference TRBV9 and TRBJ1-6): DSGVTQTPKHLITATGQRVTLRCSPRSGDLSVYWYQQSLDQGLQFLIQYYNGEERAKGNILERFSAQQFPDLHSELNLSSLELGDSALYFCASSVLRVPTYNSPLHFGNGTRLTVT.

The V and J genes are TRBV4-3 and TRBJ2-1; a weak D match, TRBD2 (6 bases). Germline loops: CDR1 LGHNA, CDR2 YSLEER. The CDR3 is 17 amino acids. V lost 4 bases and J lost 1, with 17 bases in between. The DNA for the CDR3 is TGCGCCAGCAGCCGGAGGTATAGCGGTACATCCTACAATGAGCAGTTCTTC. This encodes CASSRRYSGTSYNEQFF.

The chain links TRBV5-5 to TRBJ2-1; no definite D call. CDR1 is SGHKS, CDR2 YYEKEE, per germline (reference sequence). V was trimmed by 0 bases and J by 0 bases, leaving 10 bases between them. CDR3 length: 16 amino acids. For the CDR3, the DNA is TGTGCCAGCAGCTTGGAGGTATTAGCCTCCTACAATGAGCAGTTCTTC. This sequence encodes CASSLEVLASYNEQFF. Supplemented by reference TRBV5-5 and TRBJ2-1, the full variable domain reads DAGVTQSPTHLIKTRGQQVTLRCSPISGHKSVSWYQQVLGQGPQFIFQYYEKEERGRGNFPDRFSARQFPNYSSELNVNALLLGDSALYLCASSLEVLASYNEQFFGPGTRLTVL.

This clone was seen more than once but under ten times. The chain links TRBV9 to TRBJ1-1, with TRBD1 matching over 7 bases. J was trimmed by 6 bases and V by 2 bases; bases with no gene match: 10. This CDR3 has 15 residues. CDR1 SGDLS and CDR2 YYNGEE come from the germline V gene. CDR3 bases: TGTGCCAGCAGCGTGGACAGGACGAATATGGCTGAAGCTTTCTTT. Translated, it gives CASSVDRTNMAEAFF. The variable domain in full, with the rest retrieved from reference TRBV9 and TRBJ1-1, is DSGVTQTPKHLITATGQRVTLRCSPRSGDLSVYWYQQSLDQGLQFLIQYYNGEERAKGNILERFSAQQFPDLHSELNLSSLELGDSALYFCASSVDRTNMAEAFFGQGTRLTVV.

The chain carries TRBV6-1 and TRBJ1-1, with 12 nucleotides matching TRBD1. The CDR3 covers 14 residues. With V trimmed by 4 bases and J by 9 bases, 6 bases remained unmatched. Germline lookup yields CDR1 MNHNS and CDR2 SASEGT. Here the CDR3 reads CASSVGTGGRKAFF. In DNA, the CDR3 is TGTGCCAGCAGTGTGGGGACAGGGGGCAGGAAAGCTTTCTTT.

This chain joins TRBV20-1 and TRBJ2-7; the D is unclear. Germline CDR1 DFQATT, CDR2 SNEGSKA (reference sequence). Between the trimmed V and J ends, which lost 3 bases and 2 bases, there was a span of 5 bases. The CDR3 has 11 amino acids. CDR3 DNA: TGCAGTGCTAGCGGTACCTACGAGCAGTACTTC. It encodes CSASGTYEQYF.

The chain has TRBV30 and TRBJ2-5; 8 nucleotides line up with TRBD2. The CDR3 is 17 residues long. In germline, CDR1 is GTSNPN, CDR2 SVGIG (reference sequence). The ends lost 0 bases at V and 5 bases at J; junction bases unmatched: 14. CDR3 in amino acids: CAWSVLSGGGPGETQYF. In DNA, the CDR3 is TGTGCCTGGAGTGTACTAAGCGGGGGAGGCCCCGGGGAGACCCAGTACTTC.

The chain links TRBV6-1 to TRBJ2-7; 9 positions agree with TRBD1. CDR1 and CDR2 from the germline V gene are MNHNS and SASEGT. The CDR3 is 16 amino acids. V was clipped by 3 bases and J by 2 bases; unmatched bases: 8. CDR3 bases: TGTGCCAGCAGTGAGTCCGGGACAGGGTACCCCTACGAGCAGTACTTC. As protein: CASSESGTGYPYEQYF.